The sequence of this T cell receptor (beta chain) was determined in a study of shared clonotypes between healthy human individuals. General study results and limits: Rarefaction showed sorted-subset sequencing was incomplete despite large depth.

The split of CD4+ cells yielded CD45RA+ naive and CD45RA-negative memory subsets. Germline V gives CDR1 MNHEY, CDR2 SVGAGI. The CDR3 runs 13 residues. Trimming removed 7 bases at V and 1 base at J, with 10 bases between. The assay used deep level. Libraries were prepared by immunoSEQ multiplex PCR; TCRdb keeps only in-frame clonotypes and omits some of them. The table has 2 million to 2.5 million clones, around 92% seen once. With respect to this clone: Its specificity is unknown.

The sequencing sample was made of naive CD4+ T cells from PBMCs. Subset reported: CD45RA+ positively selected. This TCR derives from a man aged 18 to 35 in good health. Some clones in this sample may be carry-over from other donors' samples. The V and J genes are TRBV6-5 and TRBJ1-1; D call uncertain. The CDR3 protein is CASMGRANTEAFF. CDR3 bases: TGTGCCAGCATGGGGAGGGCGAACACTGAAGCTTTCTTT.